This T cell receptor beta chain was obtained from a study of blood T cell repertoires in COVID-19. The method was immunoSEQ multiplex PCR; TCRdb's version includes in-frame clones alone and lacks a portion of them. In the table there are 150,000 to 200,000 clones, 80% of which are singletons. CDR1 and CDR2 (germline): LNHDA, SQIVND (reference sequence). This CDR3 spans 12 amino acids. V lost 9 bases, J lost 16 bases, and 22 bases lay in between. The source is a woman in her fifties or sixties who had recovered from COVID-19. V usage is TRBV19 and J usage is TRBJ2-4; D gene ambiguous. Sequences were obtained from PBMCs or T cells enriched from blood (not recorded which). This CDR3 is CARCQQRPLCYF. The CDR3 region has the DNA TGTGCCAGATGCCAACAGAGACCCCTTTGTTACTTC.